These 32 T cell receptor beta chains originate from one sample sequenced in a study of regulatory T cells in long-lasting Graves disease. Time point denoted: persistent/refractory GD, antithyroid drugs over 5 years with positive TRAb. RNA from PBMCs was the source of the TCR library. Building of the TCR beta libraries involved iRepertoire HTBI primers and Arm-PCR of CDR3 regions. TCRdb independently ran MiXCR on the multiplex PCR reads; one entry per CDR3 protein. Of some 470,000 distinct CDR3 sequences listed, around a fifth are singletons. The input for sequencing was peripheral blood mononuclear cells (PBMCs), taken when the disease was refractory, from a patient treated with antithyroid drugs. These receptors all come from a female donor with Graves disease.

This clonotype showed up many times. The chain combines TRBV12-3 or TRBV12-4 with TRBJ1-4, with no clear D. The CDR3 is 13 amino acids. V lost 7 bases, J lost 7 bases, and 13 bases lay in between. This CDR3 is CASTLGFGEKLFF. CDR3 sequence (DNA): TGTGCCAGCACCCTGGGGTTTGGTGAAAAACTGTTTTTT.

In this sample, this clonotype turned up a few times. In DNA form, the CDR3 reads TGTGCCAGCAGCTTAGCGTCTGGGGTTGCCAATCAGCCCCAGCATTTT. It is translated as CASSLASGVANQPQHF. The genes are TRBV7-2 and TRBJ1-5, with D unclear. Germline lookup yields CDR1 SGHTA and CDR2 FQGNSA. V lost 0 bases and J lost 3, with 12 bases in between. This CDR3 is 16 amino acids long.

About this clonotype itself: The junction differs from germline at one of its ends, possibly a read error. In DNA form, the CDR3 reads TGTGCCGGCAGTTTAAGTGGGAGGGCGAACACCGGGGAGCTGTTTTTT. Translating gives CAGSLSGRANTGELFF. This sequence joins TRBV12-3 or TRBV12-4 and TRBJ2-2; 7 positions agree with TRBD2. CDR3 length: 16 residues.

The chain employs TRBV5-4 and TRBJ1-4; tentatively, D is TRBD1 (6 bases). The CDR3 consists of 15 residues. The germline gives CDR1 SGHNT, CDR2 YYREEE (reference sequence). The V and J ends lost 4 bases and 4 bases respectively, with 14 bases between them. The CDR3 sequence: CASSGGAGLNEKLFF. CDR3 bases: TGTGCCAGCAGCGGGGGGGCAGGGCTTAATGAAAAACTGTTTTTT.

This clonotype was recorded at least ten times. This chain uses TRBV9 with TRBJ2-5; TRBD1 matches 10 bases. There are 15 residues in the CDR3. V dropped 0 bases and J dropped 5; count of bases not matched to a gene: 4. Germline V gives CDR1 SGDLS, CDR2 YYNGEE. The CDR3 loop is CASSVGQGATETQYF. For the CDR3, the DNA is TGTGCCAGCAGCGTAGGACAGGGGGCGACCGAGACCCAGTACTTC.

This clonotype was seen ten or more times. This chain connects TRBV6-5 to TRBJ1-1, with TRBD1 as a possible D gene (5 bases). V lost 0 bases and J 5 bases, leaving 13 bases between the germline ends. Per the germline V gene, CDR1 is MNHEY and CDR2 is SVGAGI. The CDR3 runs 15 residues. The CDR3 region has the DNA TGTGCCAGCAGTTACTCGGGGGTGGGGGGAACTGAAGCTTTCTTT. It encodes CASSYSGVGGTEAFF.

Comments on this clonotype: Given a much more abundant clone one base away, this may be a read error. The CDR3 nucleotides read TGTGCCGGCAGTTTGAGGGAGCAGCCCCAGCATTTT. This gives the protein CAGSLREQPQHF. V is TRBV12-3 or TRBV12-4 and J is TRBJ1-5; unclear D gene. This CDR3 comprises 12 residues.

This clonotype was detected a few times. CDR3 residues: CASSIATGFGNQPQHF. The CDR3 coding sequence is TGTGCCAGTAGTATCGCAACAGGGTTTGGCAATCAGCCCCAGCATTTT. The chain couples TRBV19 to TRBJ1-5; possible D gene TRBD1, 6 bases. Germline V gene lookup returns CDR1 LNHDA and CDR2 SQIVND (reference sequence). V was trimmed by 3 bases and J by 2 bases, leaving 14 bases between them. The CDR3 has 16 amino acids.

This clonotype was seen at least ten times. The chain recombines TRBV6-5 with TRBJ1-5; no firm D call. Trimming pared 4 bases from V and 4 bases from J, leaving 8 bases between. This CDR3 spans 13 amino acids. CDR1 is MNHEY and CDR2 is SVGAGI in the germline V gene. In DNA, the CDR3 is TGTGCCAGCAGTTCTCGGGGTAATCAGCCCCAGCATTTT. Residues: CASSSRGNQPQHF.

For this clonotype: Since a much larger clone is just one base distant, this may be a read error. The rearrangement uses TRBV7-6 and TRBJ1-2, with D uncertain. CDR1 and CDR2 from the germline V gene are SGHVS and FNYEAQ. The CDR3 sequence is 14 residues long. Trimming stripped 5 bases from V and 10 bases from J, with 20 bases between. The DNA of the CDR3 is TGTGCCAGCAGCCAAGCGCAGGACGTACATGCCTACACCTTC. Translating gives CASSQAQDVHAYTF.

This clonotype was seen once. The J gene is TRBJ2-1, the V gene TRBV5-1; 12 nucleotides line up with TRBD1. The CDR3 consists of 15 residues. CDR1 is SGHRS and CDR2 is YFSETQ in the germline V gene. The V segment lost 1 base and the J segment 9 bases; nucleotides outside the gene matches: 5. CDR3 sequence reads: CASSLNAGQGAEQFF. DNA of the CDR3: TGCGCCAGCAGCTTGAATGCGGGACAGGGGGCTGAGCAGTTCTTC. The variable domain in full, with the rest retrieved from reference TRBV5-1 and TRBJ2-1, is KAGVTQTPRYLIKTRGQQVTLSCSPISGHRSVSWYQQTPGQGLQFLFEYFSETQRNKGNFPGRFSGRQFSNSRSEMNVSTLELGDSALYLCASSLNAGQGAEQFFGPGTRLTVL.

This clonotype has a count of ten or more. This chain uses TRBV7-8 with TRBJ2-5; tentatively, D is TRBD1 or TRBD2 (5 bases each). V lost 1 base and J lost 5, with 20 bases in between. Germline V CDR1 and CDR2: SGHVS, FQNEAQ. The CDR3 consists of 17 residues. The CDR3 protein is CASSLEGGGVRAETQYF. The DNA of the CDR3 is TGTGCCAGCAGCTTAGAGGGTGGGGGAGTACGGGCGGAGACCCAGTACTTC.

The chain is built from TRBV12-3 or TRBV12-4 and TRBJ2-3; D is perhaps TRBD2 (6 bases). The CDR3 contains 12 residues. With 6 bases removed from V and 13 bases from J, the gap between germline ends came to 17 bases. The CDR3 region has the DNA TGTGCCAGCAGAGCTAGCGCCCCAACGGAGTATTTT. This encodes CASRASAPTEYF.

The chain joins TRBV7-8 to TRBJ2-7, with 14 bases aligning to TRBD2. The CDR3 consists of 15 residues. CDR1 is SGHVS, CDR2 FQNEAQ, per germline. V lost 4 bases, J lost 5 bases, and 4 bases stayed unmatched. The CDR3 nucleotides are TGTGCCAGCAGCTGGGTGACTAGCGGGGGGGACGAGCAGTACTTC. Protein: CASSWVTSGGDEQYF.

The chain uses TRBV6-1 and TRBJ1-2, with D possibly matching TRBD1 (6 bases). The CDR3 runs 14 residues. Germline V CDR1 and CDR2: MNHNS, SASEGT. Between the trimmed V and J ends, which lost 3 bases and 4 bases, there was a span of 12 bases. CDR3 region: CASSDSGGPYGYTF. The CDR3 region has the DNA TGTGCCAGCAGTGATTCTGGGGGCCCCTATGGCTACACCTTC.

The rearrangement links TRBV7-9 to TRBJ2-7, with D perhaps matching TRBD2 (6 bases). Germline values: CDR1 SEHNR, CDR2 FQNEAQ (reference sequence). Trimming removed 5 bases from V and 3 bases from J, with 11 bases in between. The CDR3 runs to 13 residues. CDR3 sequence (DNA): TGTGCCAGCAGCCGGGACTTGTACTACGAGCAGTACTTC. It yields the protein CASSRDLYYEQYF.

This clonotype was counted at least ten times. The rearrangement joins TRBV5-6 to TRBJ2-5; either TRBD1 or TRBD2 may supply D (6 bases each). CDR1 and CDR2 (germline): SGHDT, YYEEEE. There are 15 residues in the CDR3. Trimming left V 4 bases short and J 2 bases short, with 15 bases between. This CDR3 is CASSLEGERQETQYF. CDR3 sequence (DNA): TGTGCCAGCAGCCTGGAGGGGGAGCGACAAGAGACCCAGTACTTC.

This clonotype was seen many times. The rearrangement uses TRBV6-2 or TRBV6-3 and TRBJ2-7; D unresolved. The CDR3 is 15 amino acids. V was trimmed by 2 bases and J by 4 bases, leaving 15 bases between them. Germline V lookup: CDR1 MNHEY, CDR2 SVGEGT. CDR3 sequence reads: CASSYEVPGPYEQYF. The CDR3 nucleotides read TGTGCCAGCAGTTACGAAGTCCCGGGCCCTTACGAGCAGTACTTC.

There are many counts of this clonotype. The chain employs TRBV2 and TRBJ1-5; 10 bases agree with TRBD1. The CDR3 is 15 amino acids. Trimming took 6 bases from V and 3 from J; bases not matched to a gene: 5. The V gene's germline CDR1 is SNHLY and CDR2 FYNNEI. The CDR3, as DNA: TGTGCCAGCAGGGACAGGGGGACCAACAATCAGCCCCAGCATTTT. This translates into CASRDRGTNNQPQHF.

In its sample, this clonotype was seen a few times. V gene TRBV30 combines with J gene TRBJ1-2; 10 positions agree with TRBD1. The V gene end was trimmed by 1 base and the J gene end by 8 bases; junction bases not matched to a gene: 4. This CDR3 contains 13 residues. Germline V gene sequence: CDR1 GTSNPN, CDR2 SVGIG (reference sequence). CDR3 sequence reads: CAWSGDRGQGYTF. The CDR3 region has the DNA TGTGCCTGGAGTGGCGACAGGGGGCAGGGCTACACCTTC.

This clonotype was counted a few times. The V gene is TRBV7-3, the J gene TRBJ2-5; 11 bases match TRBD2. CDR1 is SGHTA, CDR2 FQGTGA, per germline. The CDR3 covers 16 residues. The trim removed 4 bases at V and 4 bases at J, leaving 8 bases unmatched. The CDR3 here is CASSSRGLAVGETQYF. The CDR3 DNA reads TGTGCCAGCAGCTCCCGGGGACTAGCGGTGGGAGAGACCCAGTACTTC.

The rearrangement links TRBV30 to TRBJ2-4; 13 bases are shared with TRBD2. From germline, CDR1 is GTSNPN and CDR2 SVGIG (reference sequence). The CDR3 sequence is 14 residues long. Germline trimming cut 8 bases from V and 1 base from J; bases unmatched to any gene: 2. CDR3 sequence (DNA): TGTGCCGGGACTAGCGGGAACGCCAAAAACATTCAGTACTTC. Its translation: CAGTSGNAKNIQYF. The full variable domain, in which reference TRBV30 and TRBJ2-4 provide the parts outside the CDR3, is SQTIHQWPATLVQPVGSPLSLECTVEGTSNPNLYWYRQAAGRGLQLLFYSVGIGQISSEVPQNLSASRPQDRQFILSSKKLLLSDSGFYLCAGTSGNAKNIQYFGAGTRLSVL.

This clonotype appeared a few times. In DNA form, the CDR3 reads TGTGCCTGGAACTATGGTAATGGCTACACCTTC. Its translation: CAWNYGNGYTF. The rearrangement joins TRBV30 to TRBJ1-2; D remains unclear. V was cut by 4 bases and J by 6 bases, with 9 bases left in between. This CDR3 spans 11 amino acids. From germline, CDR1 is GTSNPN and CDR2 SVGIG (reference sequence).

This clonotype was picked up a small number of times. V and J are TRBV19 and TRBJ2-6; a weak D match, TRBD1 (6 bases). CDR3 length equals 19 residues. Germline-derived CDR1 and CDR2 are LNHDA and SQIVND (reference sequence). V was cut by 6 bases and J by 2 bases, with 23 bases left in between. The CDR3 loop is CASRTYQGQGGPGANVLTF. CDR3 nucleotides: TGTGCCAGTAGAACCTACCAGGGACAAGGGGGTCCTGGGGCCAACGTCCTGACTTTC.

The chain has TRBV9 and TRBJ2-2; tentatively, D is TRBD1 (6 bases). V was cut by 1 base and J by 2 bases, with 9 bases left in between. The CDR3 has 15 amino acids. The germline V gene encodes CDR1 SGDLS and CDR2 YYNGEE. CDR3: CASSVYRENTGELFF. The CDR3 DNA reads as TGTGCCAGCAGCGTATACAGGGAAAACACCGGGGAGCTGTTTTTT.

This clonotype was detected ten times or more. The chain combines TRBV30 with TRBJ2-7; D uncertain. V was clipped by 3 bases and J by 7 bases, with 16 bases between them. Germline V lookup: CDR1 GTSNPN, CDR2 SVGIG (reference sequence). CDR3 length equals 13 residues. Here the CDR3 reads CAWSPPSLIEQYF. Written as DNA, the CDR3 is TGTGCCTGGAGCCCCCCATCCCTAATTGAGCAGTACTTC.

In its sample, this clonotype was seen many times. J is TRBJ1-5 and V is TRBV6-1; TRBD1 is a possible D gene (5 bases). The CDR3 spans 14 residues. Per germline, CDR1 MNHNS and CDR2 SASEGT. Trimming removed 5 bases at V and 5 bases at J, with 13 bases between. CDR3 sequence: CASSPLGVHQPQHF. The CDR3 DNA is TGTGCCAGCAGTCCTTTGGGGGTCCATCAGCCCCAGCATTTT.

This clonotype appeared a few times. The chain employs TRBV7-8 and TRBJ2-6; 9 nucleotides match TRBD1. The CDR3 length is 17 residues. CDR1 and CDR2 from the germline V gene are SGHVS and FQNEAQ. Germline trimming cut 5 bases from V and 0 bases from J; bases unmatched to any gene: 5. CDR3 loop: CASSEGTGLSGANVLTF. DNA for the CDR3: TGTGCCAGCAGCGAGGGGACAGGGCTCTCTGGGGCCAACGTCCTGACTTTC.

The V gene is TRBV12-3 or TRBV12-4, the J gene TRBJ1-2; 9 bases are shared with TRBD1. This CDR3 has 16 residues. V shed 5 bases and J 4 bases; nucleotides not matched to a gene: 11. The CDR3 DNA reads TGTGCCAGCAGTCCCTGGATGGGACAGGGAGGCTATGGCTACACCTTC. Protein product: CASSPWMGQGGYGYTF.

This clonotype was counted many times. The gene calls are TRBV20-1 and TRBJ2-5; D is ambiguous. Germline V gene data show CDR1 as DFQATT and CDR2 as SNEGSKA (reference sequence). The V gene lost 7 bases and the J gene lost 4 bases, with 10 bases spanning the gap. There are 11 residues in the CDR3. The CDR3 reads CSVGTTETQYF. The CDR3 region has the DNA TGCAGTGTGGGTACCACAGAGACCCAGTACTTC.

The rearrangement links TRBV5-1 to TRBJ1-2; no clear D. CDR3 size: 14 residues. With 0 bases removed from V and 4 bases from J, the gap between germline ends came to 10 bases. The V gene's germline CDR1 is SGHRS and CDR2 YFSETQ. CDR3 sequence reads: CASSLAVEGYGYTF. The CDR3 nucleotides read TGCGCCAGCAGCTTGGCGGTAGAGGGCTATGGCTACACCTTC.

The gene calls are TRBV28 and TRBJ1-5, with 7 nucleotides matching TRBD1. Germline V gene lookup returns CDR1 MDHEN and CDR2 SYDVKM. Trimming took 6 bases from V and 9 from J; bases not matched to a gene: 8. The CDR3 is 13 residues long. The CDR3 region has the DNA TGTGCCAGCAGGACAGGGCGCGGAGGGCCCCAGCATTTT. It codes for CASRTGRGGPQHF.